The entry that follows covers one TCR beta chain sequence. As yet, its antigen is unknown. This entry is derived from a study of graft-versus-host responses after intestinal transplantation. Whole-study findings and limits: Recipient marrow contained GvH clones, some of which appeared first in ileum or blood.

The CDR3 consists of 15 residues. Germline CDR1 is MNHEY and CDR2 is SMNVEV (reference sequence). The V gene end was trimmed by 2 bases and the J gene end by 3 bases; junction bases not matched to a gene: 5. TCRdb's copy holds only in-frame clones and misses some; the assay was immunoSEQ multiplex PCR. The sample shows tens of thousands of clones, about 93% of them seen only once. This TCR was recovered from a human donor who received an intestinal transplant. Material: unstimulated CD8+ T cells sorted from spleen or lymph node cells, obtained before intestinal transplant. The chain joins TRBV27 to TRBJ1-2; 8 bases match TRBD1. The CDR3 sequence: CASSLATGVDYGYTF. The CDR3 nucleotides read TGTGCCAGCAGTTTAGCGACAGGGGTGGACTATGGCTACACCTTC.